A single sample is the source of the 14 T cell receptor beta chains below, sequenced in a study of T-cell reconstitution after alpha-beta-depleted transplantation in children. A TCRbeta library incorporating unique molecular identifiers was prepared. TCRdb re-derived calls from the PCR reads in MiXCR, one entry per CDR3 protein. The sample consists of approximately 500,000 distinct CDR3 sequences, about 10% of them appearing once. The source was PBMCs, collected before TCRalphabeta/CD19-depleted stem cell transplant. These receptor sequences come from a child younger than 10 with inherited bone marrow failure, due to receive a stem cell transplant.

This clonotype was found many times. CDR3 sequence (DNA): TGTGCCAGCATCGCAGGGACGGGGACCCCATACAATGAGCAGTTCTTC. Amino acid sequence: CASIAGTGTPYNEQFF. This chain uses TRBV7-9 with TRBJ2-1; possibly TRBD1 or TRBD2 for D (5 bases each). Germline V gene data show CDR1 as SEHNR and CDR2 as FQNEAQ (reference sequence). The CDR3 loop spans 16 amino acids. The V gene lost 7 bases and the J gene lost 4 bases, with 20 bases spanning the gap.

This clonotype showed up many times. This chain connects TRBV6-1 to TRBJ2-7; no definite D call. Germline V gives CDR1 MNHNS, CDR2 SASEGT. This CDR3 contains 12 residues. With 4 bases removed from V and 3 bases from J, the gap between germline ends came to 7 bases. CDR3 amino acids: CASSGEVYEQYF. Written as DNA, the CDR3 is TGTGCCAGCAGTGGGGAAGTCTACGAGCAGTACTTC.

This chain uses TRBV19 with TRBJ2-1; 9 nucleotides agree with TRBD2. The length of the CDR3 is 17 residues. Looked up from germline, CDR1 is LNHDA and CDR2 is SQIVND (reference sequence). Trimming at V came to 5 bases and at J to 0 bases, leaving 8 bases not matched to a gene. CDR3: CASSPSSGSSSYNEQFF. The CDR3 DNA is TGTGCCAGTAGTCCAAGTAGCGGGAGCAGCTCCTACAATGAGCAGTTCTTC.

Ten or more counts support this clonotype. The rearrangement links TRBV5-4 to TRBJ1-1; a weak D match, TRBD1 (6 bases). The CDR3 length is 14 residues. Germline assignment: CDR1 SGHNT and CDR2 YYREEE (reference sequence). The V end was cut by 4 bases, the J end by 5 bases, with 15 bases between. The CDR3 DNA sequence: TGTGCCAGCAGCGCGGGACACGGGGAAACTGAAGCTTTCTTT. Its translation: CASSAGHGETEAFF.

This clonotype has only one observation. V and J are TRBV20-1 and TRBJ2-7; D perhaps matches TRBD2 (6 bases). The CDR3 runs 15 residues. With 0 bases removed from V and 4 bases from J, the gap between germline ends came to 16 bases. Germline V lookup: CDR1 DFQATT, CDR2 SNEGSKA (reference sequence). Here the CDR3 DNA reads TGCAGTGCTAGAGATCCCGGGGGTCCAGGGTACGAGCAGTACTTC. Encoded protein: CSARDPGGPGYEQYF.

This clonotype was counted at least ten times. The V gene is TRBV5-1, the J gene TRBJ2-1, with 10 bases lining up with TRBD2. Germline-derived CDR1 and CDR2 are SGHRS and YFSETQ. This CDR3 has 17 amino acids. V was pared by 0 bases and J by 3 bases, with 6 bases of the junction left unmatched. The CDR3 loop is CASSLVASGRNYNEQFF. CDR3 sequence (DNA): TGCGCCAGCAGCTTGGTGGCTAGCGGGAGAAACTACAATGAGCAGTTCTTC.

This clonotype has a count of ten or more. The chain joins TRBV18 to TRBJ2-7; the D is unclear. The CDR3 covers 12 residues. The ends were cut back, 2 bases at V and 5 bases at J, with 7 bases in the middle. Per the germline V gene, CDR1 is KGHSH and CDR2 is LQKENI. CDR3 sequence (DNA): TGTGCCAGCTCACCAGGGCGGAACGAGCAGTACTTC. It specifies CASSPGRNEQYF.

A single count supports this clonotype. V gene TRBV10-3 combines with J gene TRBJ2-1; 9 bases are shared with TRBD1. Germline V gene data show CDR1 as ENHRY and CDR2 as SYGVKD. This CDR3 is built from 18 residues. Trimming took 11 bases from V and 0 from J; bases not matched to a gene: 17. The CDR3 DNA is TGTGCCGGGGACAGGGTACCCCCTTATGTCCGCTCCTACAATGAGCAGTTCTTC. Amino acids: CAGDRVPPYVRSYNEQFF.

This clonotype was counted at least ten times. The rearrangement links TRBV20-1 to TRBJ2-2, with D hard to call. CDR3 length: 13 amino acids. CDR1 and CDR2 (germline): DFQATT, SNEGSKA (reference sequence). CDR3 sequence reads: CSGVGPNTGELFF. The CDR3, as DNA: TGCAGCGGAGTGGGTCCAAACACCGGGGAGCTGTTTTTT.

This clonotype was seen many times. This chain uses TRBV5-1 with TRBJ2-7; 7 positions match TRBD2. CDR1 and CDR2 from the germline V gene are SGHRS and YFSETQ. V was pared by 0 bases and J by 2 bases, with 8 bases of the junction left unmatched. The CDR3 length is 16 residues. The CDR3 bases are TGCGCCAGCAGCTTGGCCCCCCAGGGAGGGGCCTACGAGCAGTACTTC. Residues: CASSLAPQGGAYEQYF.

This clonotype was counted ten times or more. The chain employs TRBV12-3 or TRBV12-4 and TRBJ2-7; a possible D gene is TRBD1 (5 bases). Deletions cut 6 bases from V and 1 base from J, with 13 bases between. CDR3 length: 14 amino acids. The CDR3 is CASSGPDSSYEQYF. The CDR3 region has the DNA TGTGCCAGCAGCGGGCCCGACAGTTCCTACGAGCAGTACTTC.

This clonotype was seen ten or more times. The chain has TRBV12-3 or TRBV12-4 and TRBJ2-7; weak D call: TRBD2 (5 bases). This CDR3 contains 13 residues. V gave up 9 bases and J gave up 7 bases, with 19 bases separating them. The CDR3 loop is CASASEANGEQYF. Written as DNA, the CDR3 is TGTGCCAGTGCCTCGGAGGCGAACGGGGAGCAGTACTTC.

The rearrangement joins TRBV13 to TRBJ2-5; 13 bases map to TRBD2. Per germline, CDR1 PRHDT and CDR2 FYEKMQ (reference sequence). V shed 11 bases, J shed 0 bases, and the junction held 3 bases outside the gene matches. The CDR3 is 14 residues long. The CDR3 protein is CAPGTSGNQETQYF. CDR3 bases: TGTGCCCCCGGGACTAGCGGGAACCAAGAGACCCAGTACTTC. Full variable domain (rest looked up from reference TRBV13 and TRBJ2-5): AAGVIQSPRHLIKEKRETATLKCYPIPRHDTVYWYQQGPGQDPQFLISFYEKMQSDKGSIPDRFSAQQFSDYHSELNMSSLELGDSALYFCAPGTSGNQETQYFGPGTRLLVL.

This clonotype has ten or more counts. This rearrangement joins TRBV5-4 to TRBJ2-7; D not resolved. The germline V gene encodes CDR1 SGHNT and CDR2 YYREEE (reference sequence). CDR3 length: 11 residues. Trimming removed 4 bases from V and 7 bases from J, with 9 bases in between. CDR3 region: CASSVVWEQYF. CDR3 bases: TGTGCCAGCAGCGTTGTATGGGAGCAGTACTTC.